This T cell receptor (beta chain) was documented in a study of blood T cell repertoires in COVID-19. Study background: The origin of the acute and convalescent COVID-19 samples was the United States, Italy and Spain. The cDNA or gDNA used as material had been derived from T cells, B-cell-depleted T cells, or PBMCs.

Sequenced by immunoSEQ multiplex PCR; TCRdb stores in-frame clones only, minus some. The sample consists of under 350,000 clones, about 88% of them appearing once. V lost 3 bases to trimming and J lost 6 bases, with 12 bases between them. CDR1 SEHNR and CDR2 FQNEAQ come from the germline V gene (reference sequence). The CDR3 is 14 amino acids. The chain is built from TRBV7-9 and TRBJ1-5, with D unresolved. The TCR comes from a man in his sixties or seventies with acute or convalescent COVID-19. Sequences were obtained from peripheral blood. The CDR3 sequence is CASSFGTEVQPQHF. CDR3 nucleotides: TGTGCCAGCAGCTTCGGAACAGAAGTTCAGCCCCAGCATTTT.